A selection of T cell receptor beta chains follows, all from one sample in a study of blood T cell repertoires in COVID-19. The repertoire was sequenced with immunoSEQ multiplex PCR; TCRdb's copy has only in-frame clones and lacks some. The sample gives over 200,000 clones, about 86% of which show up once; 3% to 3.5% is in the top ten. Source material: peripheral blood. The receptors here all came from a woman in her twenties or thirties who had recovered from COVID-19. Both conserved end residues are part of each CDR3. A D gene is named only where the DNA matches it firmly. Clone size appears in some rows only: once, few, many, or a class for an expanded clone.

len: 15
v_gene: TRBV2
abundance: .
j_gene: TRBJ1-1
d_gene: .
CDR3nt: TGTGCCAGCGAAACCGCGGCGAGAATGAACACTGAAGCTTTCTTT
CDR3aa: CASETAARMNTEAFF

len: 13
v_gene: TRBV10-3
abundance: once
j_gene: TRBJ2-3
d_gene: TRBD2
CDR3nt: TGTGCCTCGACCGGGACTAGCTCGGATACGCAGTATTTT
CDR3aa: CASTGTSSDTQYF

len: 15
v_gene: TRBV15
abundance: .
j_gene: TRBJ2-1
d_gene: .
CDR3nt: TGTGCCACCAGCAGAGACGGTAGGGGGTCAGATGAGCAGTTCTTC
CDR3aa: CATSRDGRGSDEQFF

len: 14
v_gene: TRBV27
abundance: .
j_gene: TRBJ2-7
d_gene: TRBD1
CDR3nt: TGTGCCAGCAGTATACAGGGGCGGTTTTTCGAGCAGTACTTC
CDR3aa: CASSIQGRFFEQYF

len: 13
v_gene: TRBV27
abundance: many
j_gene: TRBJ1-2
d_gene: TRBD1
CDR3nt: TGTGCCAGCAGCCTAACAGGGGTCTATGGCTACACCTTC
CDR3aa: CASSLTGVYGYTF

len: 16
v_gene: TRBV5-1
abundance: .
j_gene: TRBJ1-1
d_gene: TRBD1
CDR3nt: TGCGCCAGCAGCTTGGGACAGGGGGCCTTAAGGGCTGAAGCTTTCTTT
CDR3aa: CASSLGQGALRAEAFF

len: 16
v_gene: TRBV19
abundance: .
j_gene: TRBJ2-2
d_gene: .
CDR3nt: TGTGCCAGTAGTAAAGCGACCGCTACGAACACCGGGGAGCTGTTTTTT
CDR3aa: CASSKATATNTGELFF

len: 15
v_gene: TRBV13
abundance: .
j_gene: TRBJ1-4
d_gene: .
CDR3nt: TGTGCCAGCAGCTTGTGGGGGGGACCTAATGAAAAACTGTTTTTT
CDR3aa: CASSLWGGPNEKLFF

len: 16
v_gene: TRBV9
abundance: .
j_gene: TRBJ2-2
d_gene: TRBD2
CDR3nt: TGTGCCAGCAGCGTAGGAGGAGCGGGGGGTACCGGGGAGCTGTTTTTT
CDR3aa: CASSVGGAGGTGELFF

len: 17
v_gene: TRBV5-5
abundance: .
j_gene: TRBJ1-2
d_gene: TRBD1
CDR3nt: TGTGCCAGCAGCTTTTCCGGGACAGGGGACAGTCCCTTTGGCTACACCTTC
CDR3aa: CASSFSGTGDSPFGYTF

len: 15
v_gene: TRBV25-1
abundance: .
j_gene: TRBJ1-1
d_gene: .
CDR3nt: TGTGCCAGCAGTCCATCAGAAGCGATGAACACTGAAGCTTTCTTT
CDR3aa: CASSPSEAMNTEAFF

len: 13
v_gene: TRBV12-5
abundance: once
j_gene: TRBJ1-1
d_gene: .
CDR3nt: TGTGCTAGTGGTTTTCTGGGAGACACTGAAGCTTTCTTT
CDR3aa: CASGFLGDTEAFF

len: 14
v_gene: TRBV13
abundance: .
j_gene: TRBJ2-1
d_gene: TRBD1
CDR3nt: TGTGCCAGCAGCTTGACAGGGGTTTTAGATGAGCAGTTCTTC
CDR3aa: CASSLTGVLDEQFF

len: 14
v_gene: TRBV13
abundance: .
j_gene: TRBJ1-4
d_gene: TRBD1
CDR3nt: TGTGCCAGCAGCTTCCGGGACAGGGATGAAAAACTGTTTTTT
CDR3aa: CASSFRDRDEKLFF

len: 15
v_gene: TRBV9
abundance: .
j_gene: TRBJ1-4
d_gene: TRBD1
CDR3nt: TGTGCCAGCAGCGTAGGGGGCAGGGGGATTGAAAAACTGTTTTTT
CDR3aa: CASSVGGRGIEKLFF

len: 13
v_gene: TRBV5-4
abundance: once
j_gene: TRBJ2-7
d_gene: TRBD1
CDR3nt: TGTGCCAGCAGCATAGACAGGGCCTACGAGCAGTACTTC
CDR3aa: CASSIDRAYEQYF

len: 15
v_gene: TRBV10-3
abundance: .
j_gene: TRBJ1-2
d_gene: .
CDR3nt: TGTGCCATCAGAGGGGCACTGGGGTCCAACTATGGCTACACCTTC
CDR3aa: CAIRGALGSNYGYTF

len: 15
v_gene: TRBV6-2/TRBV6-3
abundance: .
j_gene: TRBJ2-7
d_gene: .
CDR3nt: TGTGCCAGCAGTTACTTTCTAGCGTCTTCCTACGAGCAGTACTTC
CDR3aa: CASSYFLASSYEQYF

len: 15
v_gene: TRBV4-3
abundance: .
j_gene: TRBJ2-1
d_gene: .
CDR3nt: TGCGCCAGCAGCCAAGGGGCAGGGTCATACAATGAGCAGTTCTTC
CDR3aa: CASSQGAGSYNEQFF

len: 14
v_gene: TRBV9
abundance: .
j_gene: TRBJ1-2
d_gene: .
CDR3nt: TGTGCCAGCAGCGGGCACCGGGAGAACTATGGCTACACCTTC
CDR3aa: CASSGHRENYGYTF

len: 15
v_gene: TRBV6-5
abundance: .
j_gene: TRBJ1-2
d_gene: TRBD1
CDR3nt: TGTGCCAGCAGTTATTACGCCGGGACAGGGGATGGCTACACCTTC
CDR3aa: CASSYYAGTGDGYTF

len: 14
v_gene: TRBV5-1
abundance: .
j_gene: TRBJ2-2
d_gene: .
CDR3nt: TGCGCCAGCAGCTTGGAACTAGCTGGCGTGGAGCTGTTTTTT
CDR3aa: CASSLELAGVELFF

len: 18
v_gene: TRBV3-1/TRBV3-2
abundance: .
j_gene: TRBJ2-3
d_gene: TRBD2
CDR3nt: TGTGCCAGCAGCCAATTCGGGAGGACGACGGCGAGCACAGATACGCAGTATTTT
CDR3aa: CASSQFGRTTASTDTQYF

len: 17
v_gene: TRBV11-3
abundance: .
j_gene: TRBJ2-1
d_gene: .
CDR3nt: TGTGCCAGCAGCTTAGGCGGTCCCCGGGGGGCCGGCAATGAGCAGTTCTTC
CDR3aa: CASSLGGPRGAGNEQFF

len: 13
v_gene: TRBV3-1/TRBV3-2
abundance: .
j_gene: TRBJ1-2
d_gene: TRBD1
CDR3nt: TGTGCCAGCAGCCTGGGGACAGGGGGCAGAAACACCTTC
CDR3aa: CASSLGTGGRNTF

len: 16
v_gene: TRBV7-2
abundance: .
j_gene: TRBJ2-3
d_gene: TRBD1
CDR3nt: TGTGCCAGCAGCCCCCCAGGGGGACAGCACACAGATACGCAGTATTTT
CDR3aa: CASSPPGGQHTDTQYF

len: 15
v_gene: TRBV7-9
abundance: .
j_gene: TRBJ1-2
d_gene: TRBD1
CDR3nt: TGTGCCAGCAGCCCTCCCCGCGGGACAGGGTATGGCTACACCTTC
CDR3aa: CASSPPRGTGYGYTF

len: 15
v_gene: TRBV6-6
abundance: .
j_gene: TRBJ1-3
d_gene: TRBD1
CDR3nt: TGTGCCAGCAGTCGGACAGGGGAACGGGTAAACACCATATATTTT
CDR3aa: CASSRTGERVNTIYF

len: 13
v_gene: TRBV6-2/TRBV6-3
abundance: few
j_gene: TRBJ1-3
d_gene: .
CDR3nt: TGTGCCAGCAGTTTTTCTACCGGAAACACCATATATTTT
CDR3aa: CASSFSTGNTIYF